The source of this TCR beta chain is a study of CD8+ T cells in alopecia areata. Treatment of the sample: oral pan-JAK inhibitor, 5-10 mg twice daily. Alopecia areata patients provided lesional scalp punch biopsies and peripheral blood. This CDR3 comprises 15 residues. Unmatched junction bases numbered 6, after V lost 5 bases and J lost 4 bases. From germline, CDR1 is SEHNR and CDR2 FQNEAQ (reference sequence). Sequencing templates came from extracted RNA that was reverse transcribed into cDNA. Sequencing used immunoSEQ multiplex PCR; TCRdb keeps in-frame clones, though not all of them. The sample lists about 180,000 clones, 50% to 65% occurring once.

Here the sequenced sample was CD8+ T cells sorted from blood, taken at week 24, from a patient treated with tofacitinib. This chain links TRBV7-9 with TRBJ2-1; 9 bases agree with TRBD1. This receptor was taken from a human donor with alopecia areata. CDR3 in DNA: TGTGCCAGCAGCACCGGACAGGGGACATACAATGAGCAGTTCTTC. It translates to CASSTGQGTYNEQFF.